These T cell receptor beta chains were read from a single sample in a study of T-cell memory formation after mild COVID-19. TCRdb ran MiXCR on the 5' RACE reads and lists one entry per CDR3 protein. The table shows roughly 300,000 distinct CDR3 sequences, with 7.5% to 9.5% occurring only once. The sample consisted of PBMCs or a T cell subset sorted from them (not recorded which). The receptors originated from a man aged 18 to 29 who had mild COVID-19 (a few samples of this study predate the infection). Cell type and time point are not known. CDR3s include the opening cysteine and the closing phenylalanine or tryptophan. D genes are given only for firm matches. Clone size appears in some rows only: once, few, many, or a class for an expanded clone.

abundance: many; v_gene: TRBV5-1; d_gene: NA; j_gene: TRBJ2-1; CDR3aa: CASSFRGILNEQFF; CDR3nt: TGCGCCAGCAGCTTTAGGGGCATCCTCAATGAGCAGTTCTTC
abundance: many; v_gene: TRBV7-2; d_gene: TRBD1; j_gene: TRBJ2-7; CDR3aa: CASSSQGQGYEQYF; CDR3nt: TGTGCCAGCAGCTCACAGGGGCAAGGCTACGAGCAGTACTTC
abundance: few; v_gene: TRBV5-1; d_gene: TRBD2; j_gene: TRBJ2-3; CDR3aa: CASSTAGGASTDTQYF; CDR3nt: TGCGCCAGCAGTACGGCGGGGGGGGCTAGCACAGATACGCAGTATTTT
abundance: many; v_gene: TRBV30; d_gene: NA; j_gene: TRBJ2-7; CDR3aa: CAWTQTGSYEQYF; CDR3nt: TGTGCCTGGACCCAGACAGGATCCTACGAGCAGTACTTC
abundance: NA; v_gene: TRBV29-1; d_gene: TRBD1; j_gene: TRBJ2-1; CDR3aa: CSAGQGAGNEQFF; CDR3nt: TGCAGCGCGGGACAGGGGGCGGGGAATGAGCAGTTCTTC
abundance: few; v_gene: TRBV4-3; d_gene: NA; j_gene: TRBJ2-1; CDR3aa: CASSPATDNYNEQFF; CDR3nt: TGCGCCAGCAGCCCGGCCACGGACAACTACAATGAGCAGTTCTTC
abundance: few; v_gene: TRBV24-1; d_gene: NA; j_gene: TRBJ1-2; CDR3aa: CATATGAQRNYGYTF; CDR3nt: TGTGCCACCGCTACGGGGGCACAACGTAACTATGGCTACACCTTC
abundance: many; v_gene: TRBV2; d_gene: NA; j_gene: TRBJ2-3; CDR3aa: CASSDGGTDTQYF; CDR3nt: TGTGCCAGCAGTGATGGGGGTACAGATACGCAGTATTTT
abundance: NA; v_gene: TRBV7-3; d_gene: TRBD2; j_gene: TRBJ2-1; CDR3aa: CASSQLAGGYNEQFF; CDR3nt: TGTGCCAGCAGCCAACTAGCGGGGGGGTACAATGAGCAGTTCTTC
abundance: many; v_gene: TRBV29-1; d_gene: TRBD1; j_gene: TRBJ1-1; CDR3aa: CSVRQGGTEAFF; CDR3nt: TGCAGCGTCCGGCAGGGGGGCACTGAAGCTTTCTTT
abundance: NA; v_gene: TRBV12-3/TRBV12-4; d_gene: NA; j_gene: TRBJ2-1; CDR3aa: CASSFADNEQFF; CDR3nt: TGTGCCAGCAGTTTTGCCGACAATGAGCAGTTCTTC
abundance: NA; v_gene: TRBV9; d_gene: NA; j_gene: TRBJ2-5; CDR3aa: CASSARGGGTETQYF; CDR3nt: TGTGCCAGCAGCGCCCGAGGAGGGGGTACAGAGACCCAGTACTTC
abundance: many; v_gene: TRBV7-2; d_gene: TRBD1; j_gene: TRBJ2-3; CDR3aa: CASSSSTGGGNTQYF; CDR3nt: TGTGCCAGCAGCTCGTCGACAGGGGGCGGAAATACGCAGTATTTT
abundance: many; v_gene: TRBV7-6; d_gene: TRBD2; j_gene: TRBJ2-1; CDR3aa: CASSSTGLTQFF; CDR3nt: TGTGCCAGCAGTTCAACGGGACTAACCCAGTTCTTC
abundance: NA; v_gene: TRBV4-3; d_gene: NA; j_gene: TRBJ1-2; CDR3aa: CASSHGHSSGYYGYTF; CDR3nt: TGCGCCAGCAGCCATGGCCATTCTTCAGGGTACTATGGCTACACCTTC
abundance: NA; v_gene: TRBV28; d_gene: NA; j_gene: TRBJ1-1; CDR3aa: CASTENTEAFF; CDR3nt: TGTGCCAGCACCGAGAACACTGAAGCTTTCTTT
abundance: many; v_gene: TRBV12-3/TRBV12-4; d_gene: TRBD1; j_gene: TRBJ1-1; CDR3aa: CASSLGQGAFF; CDR3nt: TGTGCCAGCAGTCTCGGACAGGGAGCTTTCTTT
abundance: few; v_gene: TRBV27; d_gene: NA; j_gene: TRBJ2-7; CDR3aa: CASSLKGSYEQYF; CDR3nt: TGTGCCAGCAGTTTAAAGGGTTCCTACGAGCAGTACTTC
abundance: few; v_gene: TRBV6-5; d_gene: NA; j_gene: TRBJ2-2; CDR3aa: CASSYRSNTGELFF; CDR3nt: TGTGCCAGCAGTTACCGATCGAACACCGGGGAGCTGTTTTTT
abundance: NA; v_gene: TRBV9; d_gene: TRBD1; j_gene: TRBJ2-2; CDR3aa: CASSPRTGGRTGELFF; CDR3nt: TGTGCCAGCAGCCCGAGGACAGGGGGCAGGACCGGGGAGCTGTTTTTT
abundance: NA; v_gene: TRBV5-1; d_gene: TRBD2; j_gene: TRBJ2-2; CDR3aa: CASSLTSGGAAGELFF; CDR3nt: TGCGCCAGCAGCTTGACTAGCGGGGGGGCCGCCGGGGAGCTGTTTTTT
abundance: many; v_gene: TRBV6-5; d_gene: NA; j_gene: TRBJ1-1; CDR3aa: CATTTPKAFF; CDR3nt: TGTGCCACCACAACCCCCAAAGCTTTCTTT
abundance: NA; v_gene: TRBV18; d_gene: NA; j_gene: TRBJ1-1; CDR3aa: CASSPGRRVTEAFF; CDR3nt: TGTGCCAGCTCACCAGGCAGGAGGGTCACTGAAGCTTTCTTT
abundance: NA; v_gene: TRBV6-5; d_gene: TRBD1; j_gene: TRBJ1-6; CDR3aa: CASSSSGTEYNSPLHF; CDR3nt: TGTGCCAGCAGTTCCTCCGGGACAGAGTATAATTCACCCCTCCACTTT
abundance: NA; v_gene: TRBV18; d_gene: NA; j_gene: TRBJ2-6; CDR3aa: CASSPPRSGANVLTF; CDR3nt: TGTGCCAGCTCACCCCCTCGCTCTGGGGCCAACGTCCTGACTTTC
abundance: NA; v_gene: TRBV4-1; d_gene: NA; j_gene: TRBJ1-5; CDR3aa: CASSQDFWGLTIGSSNQPQHF; CDR3nt: TGCGCCAGCAGCCAAGATTTTTGGGGTTTGACGATTGGTTCTAGCAATCAGCCCCAGCATTTT
abundance: many; v_gene: TRBV20-1; d_gene: NA; j_gene: TRBJ2-3; CDR3aa: CTTGGHSTDTQYF; CDR3nt: TGCACAACCGGGGGGCATAGCACAGATACGCAGTATTTT
abundance: NA; v_gene: TRBV5-1; d_gene: TRBD2; j_gene: TRBJ2-7; CDR3aa: CASSLEPSGGIYYEQYF; CDR3nt: TGCGCCAGCAGCTTGGAGCCTAGCGGGGGGATTTATTACGAGCAGTACTTC
abundance: few; v_gene: TRBV29-1; d_gene: NA; j_gene: TRBJ1-1; CDR3aa: CSAFPGRRGGTEAFF; CDR3nt: TGCAGCGCTTTTCCTGGACGGCGTGGAGGCACTGAAGCTTTCTTT